The 28 T cell receptor beta chains reported below all come from one sample, sequenced in a study of blood T cells in healthy people across ages. A second PCR of roughly 7 to 11 cycles used a sample-barcoded 5' primer and a J-beta primer mix. TCRdb reprocessed the 5' RACE reads via MiXCR and lists one record per CDR3 protein. The data contain about 900,000 distinct CDR3 sequences, around 49% of them singletons. Material: blood. Receptor source: a man aged 25 to 45 in good health.

The chain employs TRBV20-1 and TRBJ2-5; TRBD1 agrees at 9 bases. V gave up 0 bases and J gave up 2 bases; unmatched junction bases: 7. The CDR3 has 16 residues. The germline gives CDR1 DFQATT, CDR2 SNEGSKA (reference sequence). CDR3 bases: TGCAGTGCTAGAGACTGGCGGACAGGGGCGCAAGAGACCCAGTACTTC. Protein product: CSARDWRTGAQETQYF.

The chain employs TRBV5-1 and TRBJ2-1, with TRBD1 as a possible D gene (5 bases). CDR3 size: 14 residues. The ends were cut back, 1 base at V and 9 bases at J, with 14 bases in the middle. The germline gives CDR1 SGHRS, CDR2 YFSETQ. CDR3 residues: CASSLTREISEQFF. CDR3 coding DNA: TGCGCCAGCAGCTTGACCAGGGAAATAAGTGAGCAGTTCTTC.

This chain connects TRBV14 to TRBJ2-7; 10 positions agree with TRBD1. Trimming at V came to 4 bases and at J to 4 bases, leaving 7 bases not matched to a gene. Germline CDR1 SGHDN, CDR2 FVKESK. There are 15 residues in the CDR3. The chain's CDR3 is CASSPTGGSPYEQYF. CDR3 DNA sequence: TGTGCCAGCAGCCCGACAGGGGGCTCCCCTTACGAGCAGTACTTC.

The V gene is TRBV4-2, the J gene TRBJ2-1, with a possible D match to TRBD2 (6 bases). V was pared by 0 bases and J by 13 bases, with 13 bases between. Germline V gene data show CDR1 as LGHNA and CDR2 as YNFKEQ. This CDR3 comprises 13 residues. CDR3 nucleotides: TGTGCCAGCAGCCAAGACCGGGGAGGACCACAGTTCTTC. Protein: CASSQDRGGPQFF.

To note about this clonotype: Relative to the germline gene, one junction end is altered; a read error may explain this. The chain links TRBV11-2 to TRBJ2-4; 7 nucleotides line up with TRBD1. The CDR3 covers 18 residues. Germline CDR1 is SGHAT and CDR2 is FQNNGV. CDR3 residues: CASSSRTGPDLAKNIQYF. The CDR3 nucleotides are TGTGCCAGTAGCTCGAGGACAGGTCCGGACCTAGCCAAAAACATTCAGTACTTC.

This clonotype was observed at least ten times. The rearrangement links TRBV5-1 to TRBJ1-5; tentatively, D is TRBD1 (5 bases). V was cut by 0 bases and J by 7 bases, with 11 bases left in between. The CDR3 is 14 amino acids. Germline V lookup: CDR1 SGHRS, CDR2 YFSETQ. CDR3 in amino acids: CASSLEGVGQPQHF. CDR3 in DNA: TGCGCCAGCAGCTTGGAAGGGGTCGGACAGCCCCAGCATTTT.

The chain recombines TRBV20-1 with TRBJ2-7; maybe TRBD2 (7 bases). V was trimmed by 5 bases and J by 3 bases, leaving 11 bases between them. The germline gives CDR1 DFQATT, CDR2 SNEGSKA (reference sequence). This CDR3 contains 12 residues. CDR3 nucleotides: TGCAGTGCTGGGGGGGCTCTCTACGAGCAGTACTTC. It specifies CSAGGALYEQYF.

This sequence joins TRBV5-1 and TRBJ2-6; D is unclear. V dropped 2 bases and J dropped 2 bases, with 14 bases sitting between them. Germline CDR1 reads SGHRS; CDR2 reads YFSETQ. The CDR3 contains 17 residues. The CDR3 DNA reads as TGCGCCAGCAGCTTAGTCCCCATTACGGCTGGGGCCAACGTCCTGACTTTC. This codes for CASSLVPITAGANVLTF.

The chain uses TRBV6-5 and TRBJ2-1, with D possibly matching TRBD2 (6 bases). With 3 bases removed from V and 8 bases from J, the gap between germline ends came to 11 bases. The CDR3 contains 13 residues. From germline, CDR1 is MNHEY and CDR2 SVGAGI. For the CDR3, the DNA is TGTGCCAGCAGTTATGTAGCGGCAGATGAGCAGTTCTTC. Its protein product is CASSYVAADEQFF.

V and J are TRBV10-3 and TRBJ2-7; possibly TRBD1 for D (6 bases). Germline V gene lookup returns CDR1 ENHRY and CDR2 SYGVKD. Trimming pared 4 bases from V and 4 bases from J, leaving 14 bases between. The CDR3 spans 14 residues. CDR3 nucleotides: TGTGCCATCAGTGGTCAACAGGGTCGGTACGAGCAGTACTTC. This codes for CAISGQQGRYEQYF.

V usage is TRBV6-6 and J usage is TRBJ2-7, with D unresolved. Germline CDR1 is MNHNY and CDR2 is SVGAGI (reference sequence). The V and J ends lost 6 bases and 5 bases respectively, with 17 bases between them. This CDR3 is built from 14 residues. CDR3 residues: CASSLAAAPDEQYF. The CDR3 DNA reads as TGTGCCAGCAGCCTCGCGGCAGCTCCCGACGAGCAGTACTTC.

This clonotype turned up a few times. Compared with germline, one end of the junction differs, possibly owing to a read error. The J gene is TRBJ1-6, the V gene TRBV7-9; possibly TRBD1 for D (6 bases). This CDR3 spans 15 amino acids. The germline gives CDR1 SEHNR, CDR2 FQNEAQ (reference sequence). This chain's CDR3 is CASSVATGIGSPLHF. CDR3 coding DNA: TGTGCCAGCAGCGTAGCAACAGGGATAGGTTCACCCCTCCACTTT.

This chain uses TRBV11-3 with TRBJ1-1; D is unresolved. V lost 10 bases, J lost 4 bases, and 16 bases lay in between. Germline V gives CDR1 SGHNT, CDR2 YENEEA. The CDR3 length is 13 residues. CDR3 bases: TGTGCCATTCGGACTTTATCAAGCACTGAAGCTTTCTTT. Its translation is CAIRTLSSTEAFF. The variable domain in full, with the rest retrieved from reference TRBV11-3 and TRBJ1-1, is EAGVVQSPRYKIIEKKQPVAFWCNPISGHNTLYWYLQNLGQGPELLIRYENEEAVDDSQLPKDRFSAERLKGVDSTLKIQPAELGDSAVYLCAIRTLSSTEAFFGQGTRLTVV.

Comment on this clonotype: An end of the junction differs from the germline gene, which may be a read error. The chain uses TRBV5-1 and TRBJ2-2; the D is unclear. The length of the CDR3 is 14 residues. Germline CDR1 and CDR2: SGHRS and YFSETQ. CDR3 bases: TGCGCCGGCAGCCTCGAGCATCGCACCGGGGAGCTGTTTTTT. Its protein product is CAGSLEHRTGELFF.

The V and J genes are TRBV7-2 and TRBJ2-3, with D perhaps matching TRBD1 (5 bases). Germline V gives CDR1 SGHTA, CDR2 FQGNSA. This CDR3 has 17 amino acids. V lost 3 bases and J 3 bases, leaving 19 bases between the germline ends. The CDR3 reads CASSLARLPRGTDTQYF. CDR3 coding DNA: TGTGCCAGCAGCTTGGCGAGACTCCCAAGGGGTACAGATACGCAGTATTTT.

As regards this clonotype: The junction departs from germline at one end; a sequencing error may be responsible. The chain uses TRBV10-3 and TRBJ2-4; TRBD2 matches at 12 bases. The closer fit of TRBJ2-7 to the DNA end suggests the J call may be wrong. The CDR3 is 17 residues long. Germline loops: CDR1 ENHRY, CDR2 SYGVKD. CDR3: CAISLGTSGSYSHEQYF. The CDR3 region has the DNA TGTGCCATCAGCCTTGGGACTAGCGGGTCCTACTCCCACGAGCAGTACTTC.

This clonotype has only a few counts. The CDR3 spells CASSPDRVVYEQYF. The CDR3 nucleotides read TGTGCCAGCAGTCCCGACAGGGTAGTGTACGAGCAGTACTTC. The gene calls are TRBV27 and TRBJ2-7, with 7 bases aligning to TRBD1. V lost 5 bases and J lost 4; bases outside the gene matches: 8. Germline CDR1 is MNHEY and CDR2 is SMNVEV (reference sequence). CDR3 length: 14 amino acids.

This clonotype was found a few times. The gene calls are TRBV6-1 and TRBJ1-1; no clear D. V was pared by 4 bases and J by 0 bases, with 9 bases between. Germline V gene data show CDR1 as MNHNS and CDR2 as SASEGT. The CDR3 length is 14 residues. The CDR3 DNA reads TGTGCCAGCAGTGGAGGGCAGCTGAACACTGAAGCTTTCTTT. Translation: CASSGGQLNTEAFF.

This clonotype has only a few counts. The chain joins TRBV20-1 to TRBJ2-5, with 10 bases identical to TRBD2. The CDR3 contains 15 residues. J was trimmed by 4 bases and V by 4 bases; bases with no gene match: 9. The germline CDR1 and CDR2 sequences are DFQATT and SNEGSKA (reference sequence). CDR3 DNA sequence: TGCAGTGCTACCACTAGCGGGGCGACGGCAGAGACCCAGTACTTC. As protein: CSATTSGATAETQYF.

This clonotype has only a few counts. This sequence joins TRBV12-5 and TRBJ2-3, with D perhaps TRBD2 (6 bases). CDR1 and CDR2 from the germline V gene are LGHNT and FRNRAP. The V gene lost 1 base and the J gene lost 3 bases, with 17 bases spanning the gap. This CDR3 has 17 residues. CDR3 sequence (DNA): TGTGCTAGTGGTTTGGGCGATGGACGACGGGGGACAGATACGCAGTATTTT. Translated: CASGLGDGRRGTDTQYF. Full variable domain (rest looked up from reference TRBV12-5 and TRBJ2-3): DARVTQTPRHKVTEMGQEVTMRCQPILGHNTVFWYRQTMMQGLELLAYFRNRAPLDDSGMPKDRFSAEMPDATLATLKIQPSEPRDSAVYFCASGLGDGRRGTDTQYFGPGTRLTVL.

The table lists this clonotype with a few counts. This rearrangement joins TRBV5-1 to TRBJ2-3; 7 bases are shared with TRBD1. The CDR3 loop spans 12 amino acids. Germline CDR1 is SGHRS and CDR2 is YFSETQ. V gave up 9 bases and J gave up 8 bases; unmatched junction bases: 9. DNA of the CDR3: TGCGCCACGACCCCAGGGGGAACTACGCAGTATTTT. Protein: CATTPGGTTQYF.

The chain recombines TRBV7-9 with TRBJ2-5; D is unclear. Trimming took 5 bases from V and 3 from J, leaving 13 bases between them. The CDR3 has 14 residues. The germline V gene has CDR1 SEHNR and CDR2 FQNEAQ (reference sequence). The CDR3 loop is CASSPPLVKETQYF. The DNA for the CDR3 is TGTGCCAGCAGCCCCCCCCTGGTTAAAGAGACCCAGTACTTC.

V usage is TRBV7-3 and J usage is TRBJ2-1; tentatively, D is TRBD1 or TRBD2 (5 bases each). Germline values: CDR1 SGHTA, CDR2 FQGTGA. This CDR3 is built from 15 residues. V lost 9 bases and J 4 bases, leaving 19 bases between the germline ends. CDR3: CARSPGTEAYNEQFF. CDR3 nucleotide sequence: TGTGCCAGAAGCCCCGGGACCGAGGCGTACAATGAGCAGTTCTTC.

The rearrangement uses TRBV6-1 and TRBJ2-3; D uncertain. The CDR3 is made up of 13 amino acids. The V end lost 5 bases, the J end lost 5 bases, and 11 bases lay between the germline ends. Germline assignment: CDR1 MNHNS and CDR2 SASEGT. CDR3 protein: CASSIDWRDTQYF. DNA for the CDR3: TGTGCCAGCAGTATCGACTGGCGAGATACGCAGTATTTT.

This clonotype has just a few counts. The genes are TRBV27 and TRBJ2-5; 8 bases agree with TRBD2. Germline loops: CDR1 MNHEY, CDR2 SMNVEV (reference sequence). V shed 5 bases and J 3 bases; nucleotides not matched to a gene: 8. CDR3 length: 15 amino acids. This CDR3 is CASSRIAGTKETQYF. As DNA, the CDR3 is TGTGCCAGCAGTCGGATAGCGGGGACTAAAGAGACCCAGTACTTC.

As regards this clonotype: An end of the junction does not agree with germline; a read error may underlie this. This chain uses TRBV7-6 with TRBJ1-4; D is uncertain. The CDR3 is 15 amino acids. The germline CDR1 and CDR2 sequences are SGHVS and FNYEAQ. In DNA form, the CDR3 reads TGTGCCGGCAGCGCCGCCCCACTGACTAATGAAAAACTGTTTTTT. Amino acids: CAGSAAPLTNEKLFF.

The chain links TRBV4-2 to TRBJ2-3, with 9 bases that match TRBD1. Germline V gives CDR1 LGHNA, CDR2 YNFKEQ. V trimming: 2 bases; J trimming: 0 bases; junction bases outside the gene matches: 12. The CDR3 contains 19 residues. The CDR3 reads CASSQLKGQGPLSTDTQYF. The DNA of the CDR3 is TGTGCCAGCAGCCAACTCAAGGGACAGGGACCCCTAAGCACAGATACGCAGTATTTT.

The rearrangement joins TRBV27 to TRBJ2-5, with D hard to call. Germline CDR1 MNHEY, CDR2 SMNVEV (reference sequence). The CDR3 length is 14 residues. V lost 1 base and J lost 0, with 6 bases in between. The CDR3 sequence is CASSLWENQETQYF. The CDR3 DNA is TGTGCCAGCAGTTTATGGGAAAACCAAGAGACCCAGTACTTC.